The clone carrying this T cell receptor (beta chain) was recorded a few times. The length of the CDR3 is 12 residues. Per the germline V gene, CDR1 is LGHDT and CDR2 is YNNKEL (reference sequence). Trimming removed 5 bases from V and 1 base from J, with 2 bases in between. MiXCR, applied by TCRdb to the RACE reads, yields one record per CDR3 protein. This sample has fewer than 65,000 distinct CDR3 sequences, with roughly 9.9% found just once. These data are taken from a study of human T cells and chemical hapten exposure. Study-wide background: Skin of the upper inner arm, about 2 cm by about 2 cm, received 2% DPC for sensitization.

Time point specified: pre-sensitization, week 0. Treatment of the sample: therapeutic diphenylcyclopropenone sensitization with weekly scalp DPC. Samples of blood were obtained prior to the application of each patch test. This receptor was taken from a woman aged 35 to 49 with alopecia areata. Some clones in this sample may be carry-over from other donors' samples. The V call is TRBV3-1, the J call TRBJ2-2; D is undetermined. The sample here was whole blood, taken in connection with sensitization to the hapten diphenylcyclopropenone (DPC). The CDR3 DNA sequence: TGTGCCAGCAGCAAGAACACCGGGGAGCTGTTTTTT. As protein: CASSKNTGELFF.